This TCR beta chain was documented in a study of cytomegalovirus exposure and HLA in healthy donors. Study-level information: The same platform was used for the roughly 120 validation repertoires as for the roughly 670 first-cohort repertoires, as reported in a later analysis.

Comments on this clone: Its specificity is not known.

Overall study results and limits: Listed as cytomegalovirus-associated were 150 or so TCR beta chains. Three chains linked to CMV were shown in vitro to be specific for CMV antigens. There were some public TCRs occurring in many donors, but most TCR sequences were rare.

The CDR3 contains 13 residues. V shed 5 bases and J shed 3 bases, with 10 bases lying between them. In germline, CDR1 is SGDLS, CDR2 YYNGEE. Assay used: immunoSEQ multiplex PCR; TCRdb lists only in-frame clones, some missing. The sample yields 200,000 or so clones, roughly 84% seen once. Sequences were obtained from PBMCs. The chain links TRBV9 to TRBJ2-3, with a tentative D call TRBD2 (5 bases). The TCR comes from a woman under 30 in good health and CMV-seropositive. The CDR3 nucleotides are TGTGCCAGCAGTGGGGAGAGAACAGATACGCAGTATTTT. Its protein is CASSGERTDTQYF.